The source of this T cell receptor (beta chain) is a study of spatial heterogeneity in lung cancer. Points from the study as a whole: The study estimated around 6.5% alpha and approximately 14% beta chain coverage of tumor T cells. Mutation counts in tumors were tracked by counts of expanded intratumoral alpha and beta TCRs.

Time point in this sample: sample taken at primary tumor resection. Unsorted whole RNA from tumor, nontumor lung or frozen PBMC underwent sequencing. This clonotype was picked up many times. Its target is not known. This beta chain appears as a stray read in a library generated for alpha chains; its size is not informative. Trimming cost V 0 bases and J 3 bases, with 12 bases left between them. The CDR3 is 15 residues long. Looked up from germline, CDR1 is SGDLS and CDR2 is YYNGEE. TCRdb independently ran MiXCR on the 5' RACE reads; one entry per CDR3 protein. Of several thousand distinct CDR3 sequences listed, under 5% are singletons.

This chain connects TRBV9 to TRBJ1-1; maybe TRBD1 (6 bases). Source: lung tumor tissue, taken at surgery. This TCR was sampled from a male donor with early-stage non-small cell lung cancer. In DNA form, the CDR3 reads TGTGCCAGCAGCGTAGCGGGGGGCAGCGACACTGAAGCTTTCTTT. This gives the protein CASSVAGGSDTEAFF.